This is a list of T cell receptor beta chains from one sample in a study of beta chain features in type 1 diabetes. Sequenced by immunoSEQ multiplex PCR; TCRdb stores in-frame clones only, minus some. Among 300,000 or so clones listed, 8% were seen once. Sequences were obtained from central memory CD4+ T cells from blood. The receptor source for this set is a woman in her late teens or twenties in good health. CDR3s include the opening cysteine and the closing phenylalanine or tryptophan. Each record gives: J gene, V gene, clone size, D gene, CDR3 protein, CDR3 DNA. The D gene is left open where the match is weak. For some rows the clone size is stated as once, few or many, or as a class when expanded; others skip it.

J gene: TRBJ1-1; V gene: TRBV13; clone size: many; D gene: .; CDR3 protein: CASSLSVNTEAFF; CDR3 DNA: TGTGCCAGCAGCTTATCCGTTAACACTGAAGCTTTCTTT
J gene: TRBJ2-5; V gene: TRBV6-5; clone size: few; D gene: .; CDR3 protein: CASSYSGVSLQETQYF; CDR3 DNA: TGTGCCAGCAGTTACTCGGGGGTCTCTCTCCAAGAGACCCAGTACTTC
J gene: TRBJ2-2; V gene: TRBV11-2; clone size: few; D gene: .; CDR3 protein: CASSPLAGELFF; CDR3 DNA: TGTGCCAGCAGCCCCTTAGCCGGGGAGCTGTTTTTT
J gene: TRBJ2-1; V gene: TRBV6-6; clone size: few; D gene: .; CDR3 protein: CASTRSQGGNNEQFF; CDR3 DNA: TGTGCCAGCACCCGGTCACAGGGAGGGAACAATGAGCAGTTCTTC
J gene: TRBJ2-3; V gene: TRBV27; clone size: few; D gene: .; CDR3 protein: CASSFRGTDTQYF; CDR3 DNA: TGTGCCAGCAGTTTCCGCGGCACAGATACGCAGTATTTT
J gene: TRBJ2-7; V gene: TRBV7-8; clone size: .; D gene: .; CDR3 protein: CASSSTFSEQYF; CDR3 DNA: TGTGCCAGCAGCTCCACTTTCTCCGAGCAGTACTTC
J gene: TRBJ2-1; V gene: TRBV11-1; clone size: many; D gene: TRBD2; CDR3 protein: CASSLGGSSYNEQFF; CDR3 DNA: TGTGCCAGCAGCTTAGGCGGGAGTTCCTACAATGAGCAGTTCTTC
J gene: TRBJ2-1; V gene: TRBV6-1; clone size: once; D gene: TRBD2; CDR3 protein: CASSERGYRTSGRAGSYNEQFF; CDR3 DNA: TGTGCCAGCAGTGAAAGAGGATACCGGACTAGCGGGAGGGCCGGGTCCTACAATGAGCAGTTCTTC
J gene: TRBJ1-1; V gene: TRBV2; clone size: .; D gene: .; CDR3 protein: CASSEEGGETEAFF; CDR3 DNA: TGTGCCAGCAGTGAAGAGGGGGGTGAGACTGAAGCTTTCTTT
J gene: TRBJ2-6; V gene: TRBV2; clone size: .; D gene: .; CDR3 protein: CASSGHTGANVLTF; CDR3 DNA: TGTGCCAGCAGTGGACATACTGGGGCCAACGTCCTGACTTTC
J gene: TRBJ2-2; V gene: TRBV29-1; clone size: few; D gene: .; CDR3 protein: CSAGLTSLTGELFF; CDR3 DNA: TGCAGCGCGGGATTGACTAGTCTCACCGGGGAGCTGTTTTTT
J gene: TRBJ2-1; V gene: TRBV29-1; clone size: few; D gene: TRBD1; CDR3 protein: CSVGAGQGRVGQFF; CDR3 DNA: TGCAGCGTTGGAGCGGGACAGGGGAGGGTTGGGCAGTTCTTC
J gene: TRBJ2-2; V gene: TRBV18; clone size: few; D gene: .; CDR3 protein: CASSLDIPGTGELFF; CDR3 DNA: TGTGCCAGCTCACTAGACATCCCAGGCACCGGGGAGCTGTTTTTT